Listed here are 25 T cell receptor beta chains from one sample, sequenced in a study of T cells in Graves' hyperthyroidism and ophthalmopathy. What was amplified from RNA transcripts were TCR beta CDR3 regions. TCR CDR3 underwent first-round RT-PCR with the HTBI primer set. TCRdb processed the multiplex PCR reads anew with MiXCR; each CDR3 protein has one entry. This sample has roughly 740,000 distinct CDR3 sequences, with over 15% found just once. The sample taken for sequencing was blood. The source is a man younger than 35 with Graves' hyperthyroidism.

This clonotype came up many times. The CDR3 DNA follows: TGTGCCAGCAGTACGTCCACGGTGGGCTCACCCCTCCACTTT. Amino acid sequence: CASSTSTVGSPLHF. V gene TRBV2 combines with J gene TRBJ1-6; D call uncertain. The CDR3 covers 14 residues. The V end lost 5 bases, the J end lost 10 bases, and 15 bases lay between the germline ends. Germline values: CDR1 SNHLY, CDR2 FYNNEI.

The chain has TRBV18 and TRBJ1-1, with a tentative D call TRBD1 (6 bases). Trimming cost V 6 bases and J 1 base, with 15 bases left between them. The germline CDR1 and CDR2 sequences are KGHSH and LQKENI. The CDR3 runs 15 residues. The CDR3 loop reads CASSEDGTRNTEAFF. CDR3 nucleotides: TGTGCCAGCTCCGAAGACGGGACAAGGAACACTGAAGCTTTCTTT.

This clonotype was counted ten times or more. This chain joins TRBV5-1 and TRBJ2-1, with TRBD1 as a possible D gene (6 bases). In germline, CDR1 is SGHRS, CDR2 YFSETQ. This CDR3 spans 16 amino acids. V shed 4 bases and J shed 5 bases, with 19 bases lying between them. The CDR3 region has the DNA TGCGCCAGCAGCACCACCGACAGGAGTTCGGACAATGAGCAGTTCTTC. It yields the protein CASSTTDRSSDNEQFF.

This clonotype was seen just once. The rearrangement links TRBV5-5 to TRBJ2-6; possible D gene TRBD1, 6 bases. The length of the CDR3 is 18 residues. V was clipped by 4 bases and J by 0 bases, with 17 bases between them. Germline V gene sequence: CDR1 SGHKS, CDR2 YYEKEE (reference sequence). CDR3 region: CASSGWTVDLSGANVLTF. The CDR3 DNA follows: TGTGCCAGCAGCGGCTGGACAGTGGATCTCTCTGGGGCCAACGTCCTGACTTTC.

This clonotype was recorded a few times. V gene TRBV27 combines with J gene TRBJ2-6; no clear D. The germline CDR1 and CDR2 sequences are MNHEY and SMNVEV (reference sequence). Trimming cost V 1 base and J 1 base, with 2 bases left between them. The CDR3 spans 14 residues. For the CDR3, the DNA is TGTGCCAGCAGTTTATTGTCTGGGGCCAACGTCCTGACTTTC. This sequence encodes CASSLLSGANVLTF.

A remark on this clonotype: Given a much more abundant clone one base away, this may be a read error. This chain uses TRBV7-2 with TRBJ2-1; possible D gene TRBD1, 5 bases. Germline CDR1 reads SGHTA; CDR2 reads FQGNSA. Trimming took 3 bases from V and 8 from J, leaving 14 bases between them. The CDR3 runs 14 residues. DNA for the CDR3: TGTGCCAGCAGCTTCACGCAGGACAAGGATGAGCAGTTCTTC. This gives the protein CASSFTQDKDEQFF.

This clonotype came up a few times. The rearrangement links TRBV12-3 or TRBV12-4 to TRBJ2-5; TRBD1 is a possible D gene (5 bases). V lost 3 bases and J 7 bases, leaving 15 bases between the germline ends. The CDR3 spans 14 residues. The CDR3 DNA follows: TGTGCCAGCAGTTTTCAGGACACCGAAGGGACCCAGTACTTC. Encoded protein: CASSFQDTEGTQYF.

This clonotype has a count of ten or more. The CDR3 is CASSPSSGRAGNEQFF. For the CDR3, the DNA is TGTGCCAGCAGTCCATCAAGCGGGAGGGCGGGTAATGAGCAGTTCTTC. The rearrangement links TRBV28 to TRBJ2-1; the match to TRBD2 covers 10 bases. J gave up 7 bases and V 5 bases, and 11 bases lay outside the gene matches. The CDR3 consists of 16 residues. CDR1 and CDR2 from the germline V gene are MDHEN and SYDVKM.

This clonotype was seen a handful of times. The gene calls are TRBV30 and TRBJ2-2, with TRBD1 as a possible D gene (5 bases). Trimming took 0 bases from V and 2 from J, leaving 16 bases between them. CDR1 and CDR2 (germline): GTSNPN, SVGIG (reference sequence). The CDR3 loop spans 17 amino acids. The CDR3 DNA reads TGTGCCTGGAGTGTTCGGTTATGGGGCAGAAACACCGGGGAGCTGTTTTTT. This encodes CAWSVRLWGRNTGELFF.

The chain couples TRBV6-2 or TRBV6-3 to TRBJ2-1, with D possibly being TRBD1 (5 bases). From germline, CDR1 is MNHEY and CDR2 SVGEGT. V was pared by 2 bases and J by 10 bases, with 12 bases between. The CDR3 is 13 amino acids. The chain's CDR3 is CASSYGAGREQFF. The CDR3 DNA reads TGTGCCAGCAGTTACGGGGCAGGGCGGGAGCAGTTCTTC.

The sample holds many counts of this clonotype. The DNA of the CDR3 is TGTGCCAGCAGCACCACAGGGGAGACAGATACGCAGTATTTT. Protein: CASSTTGETDTQYF. The V call is TRBV7-9, the J call TRBJ2-3; 7 bases fit TRBD1. J lost 3 bases, V lost 5 bases, and 5 bases had no gene match. Germline CDR1 and CDR2: SEHNR and FQNEAQ (reference sequence). The CDR3 is 14 residues long.

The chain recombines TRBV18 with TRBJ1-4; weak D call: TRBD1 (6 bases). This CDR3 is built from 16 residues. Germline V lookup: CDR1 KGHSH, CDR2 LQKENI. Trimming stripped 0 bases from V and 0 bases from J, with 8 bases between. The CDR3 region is CASSPPAGATNEKLFF. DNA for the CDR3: TGTGCCAGCTCACCACCGGCAGGGGCAACTAATGAAAAACTGTTTTTT.

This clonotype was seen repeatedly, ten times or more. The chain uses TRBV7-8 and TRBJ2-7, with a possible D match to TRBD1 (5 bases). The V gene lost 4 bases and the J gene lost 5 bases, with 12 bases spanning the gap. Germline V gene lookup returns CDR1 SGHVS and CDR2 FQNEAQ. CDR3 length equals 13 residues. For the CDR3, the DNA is TGTGCCAGCAGCTCCCCTGGGGCGGACGAGCAGTACTTC. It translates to CASSSPGADEQYF. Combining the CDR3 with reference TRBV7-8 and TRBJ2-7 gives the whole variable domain GAGVSQSPRYKVAKRGQDVALRCDPISGHVSLFWYQQALGQGPEFLTYFQNEAQLDKSGLPSDRFFAERPEGSVSTLKIQRTQQEDSAVYLCASSSPGADEQYFGPGTRLTVT.

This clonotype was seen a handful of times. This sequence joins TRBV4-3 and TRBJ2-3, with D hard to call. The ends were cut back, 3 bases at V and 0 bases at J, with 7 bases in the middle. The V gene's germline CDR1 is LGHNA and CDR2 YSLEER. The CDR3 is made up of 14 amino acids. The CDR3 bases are TGCGCCAGCAGCCAGATATTCAGCACAGATACGCAGTATTTT. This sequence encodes CASSQIFSTDTQYF.

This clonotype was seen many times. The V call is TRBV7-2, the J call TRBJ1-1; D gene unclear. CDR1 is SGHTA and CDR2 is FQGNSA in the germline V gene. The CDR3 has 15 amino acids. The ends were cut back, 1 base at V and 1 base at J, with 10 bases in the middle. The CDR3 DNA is TGTGCCAGCAGCTTAGTATTTACACAGAACACTGAAGCTTTCTTT. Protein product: CASSLVFTQNTEAFF.

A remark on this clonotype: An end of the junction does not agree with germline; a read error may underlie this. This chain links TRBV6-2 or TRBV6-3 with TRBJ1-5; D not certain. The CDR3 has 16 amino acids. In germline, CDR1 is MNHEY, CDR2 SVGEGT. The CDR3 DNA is TGTGCCAGCAGTTACTCGATGCAGAGTTGGAATCAGCTCCAGCATTTT. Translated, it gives CASSYSMQSWNQLQHF.

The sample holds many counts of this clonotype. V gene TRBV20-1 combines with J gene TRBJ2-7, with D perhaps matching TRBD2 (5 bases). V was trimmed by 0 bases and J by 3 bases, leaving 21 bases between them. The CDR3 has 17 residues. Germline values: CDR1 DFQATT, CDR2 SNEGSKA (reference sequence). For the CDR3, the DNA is TGCAGTGCTAGAGATCACCCCCAAGGGAGAGGGAGCTACGAGCAGTACTTC. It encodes CSARDHPQGRGSYEQYF.

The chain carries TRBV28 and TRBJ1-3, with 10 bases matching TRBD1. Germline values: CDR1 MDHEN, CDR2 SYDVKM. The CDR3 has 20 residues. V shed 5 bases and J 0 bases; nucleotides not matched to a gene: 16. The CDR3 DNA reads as TGTGCCAGCAGTACCCAGACAGGGGGCTCACTCTCCTTCTCTGGAAACACCATATATTTT. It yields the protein CASSTQTGGSLSFSGNTIYF.

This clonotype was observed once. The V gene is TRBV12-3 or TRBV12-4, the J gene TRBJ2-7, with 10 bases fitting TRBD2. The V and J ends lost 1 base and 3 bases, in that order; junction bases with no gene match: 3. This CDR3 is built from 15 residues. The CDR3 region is CASSLGTSGVYEQYF. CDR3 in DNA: TGTGCCAGCAGTTTAGGGACTAGCGGAGTCTACGAGCAGTACTTC.

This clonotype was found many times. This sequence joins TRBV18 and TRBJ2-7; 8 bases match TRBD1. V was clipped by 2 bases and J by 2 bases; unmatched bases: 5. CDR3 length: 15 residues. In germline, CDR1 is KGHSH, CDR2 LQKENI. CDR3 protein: CASSPSTGVPYEQYF. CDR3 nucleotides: TGTGCCAGCTCACCATCGACAGGGGTCCCCTACGAGCAGTACTTC. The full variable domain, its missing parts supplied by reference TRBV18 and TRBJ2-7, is NAGVMQNPRHLVRRRGQEARLRCSPMKGHSHVYWYRQLPEEGLKFMVYLQKENIIDESGMPKERFSAEFPKEGPSILRIQQVVRGDSAAYFCASSPSTGVPYEQYFGPGTRLTVT.

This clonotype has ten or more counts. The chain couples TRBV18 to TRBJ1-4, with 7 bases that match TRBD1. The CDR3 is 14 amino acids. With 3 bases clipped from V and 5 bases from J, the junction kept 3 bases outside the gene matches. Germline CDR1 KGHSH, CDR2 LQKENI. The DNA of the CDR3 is TGTGCCAGCTCACCGACAGGGCGGAATGAAAAACTGTTTTTT. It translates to CASSPTGRNEKLFF.

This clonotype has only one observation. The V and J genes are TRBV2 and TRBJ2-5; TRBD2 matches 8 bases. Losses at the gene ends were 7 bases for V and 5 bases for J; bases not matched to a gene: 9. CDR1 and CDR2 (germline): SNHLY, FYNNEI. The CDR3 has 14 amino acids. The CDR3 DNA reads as TGTGCCAGCAACCCAGCGGGAGAAGGGGAGACCCAGTACTTC. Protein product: CASNPAGEGETQYF.

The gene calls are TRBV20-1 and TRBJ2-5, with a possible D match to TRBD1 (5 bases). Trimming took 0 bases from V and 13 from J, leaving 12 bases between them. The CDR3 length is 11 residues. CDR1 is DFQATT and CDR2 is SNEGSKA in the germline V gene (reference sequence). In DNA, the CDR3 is TGCAGTGCTAGAGAATATAAGGACACGTACTTC. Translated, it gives CSAREYKDTYF.

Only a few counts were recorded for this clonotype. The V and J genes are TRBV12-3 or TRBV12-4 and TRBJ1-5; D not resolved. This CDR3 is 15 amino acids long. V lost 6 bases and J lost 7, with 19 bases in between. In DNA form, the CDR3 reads TGTGCCAGCAGCCACCCGGACCGTATGAGGCAGCCCCAGCATTTT. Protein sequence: CASSHPDRMRQPQHF.

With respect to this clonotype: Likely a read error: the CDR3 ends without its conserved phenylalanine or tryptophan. This CDR3 is CASAWTANTEAFL. The DNA for the CDR3 is TGTGCCAGCGCCTGGACAGCGAACACTGAAGCTTTCCTT. This chain links TRBV12-3 or TRBV12-4 with TRBJ1-1, with D perhaps TRBD1 (6 bases). This CDR3 has 13 residues. V shed 8 bases and J shed 1 base, with 11 bases lying between them.